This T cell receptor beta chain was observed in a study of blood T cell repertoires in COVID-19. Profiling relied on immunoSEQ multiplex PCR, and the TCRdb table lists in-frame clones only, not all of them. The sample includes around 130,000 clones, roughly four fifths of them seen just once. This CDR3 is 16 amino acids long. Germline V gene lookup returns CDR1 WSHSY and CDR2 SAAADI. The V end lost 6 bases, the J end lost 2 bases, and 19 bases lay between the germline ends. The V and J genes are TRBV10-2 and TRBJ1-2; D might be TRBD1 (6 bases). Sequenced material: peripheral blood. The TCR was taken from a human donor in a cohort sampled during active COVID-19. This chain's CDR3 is CASSPPSGHSNYGYTF. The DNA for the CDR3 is TGCGCCAGCAGCCCCCCCTCGGGACACTCGAACTATGGCTACACCTTC.